The rows below give T cell receptor beta chains drawn from one sample of a study of human T cells and chemical hapten exposure. TCRdb reprocessed the RACE reads with MiXCR, giving one entry per CDR3 protein. The table includes some 300,000 distinct CDR3 sequences, roughly 6% detected once. The starting material was whole blood, obtained in connection with sensitization to the hapten diphenylcyclopropenone (DPC). The receptor set was obtained from a woman under 30 with alopecia areata. Some clones in this sample may be carry-over from other donors' samples. Both conserved end residues are part of each CDR3. The D gene is left open where the match is weak. The listing skips clone size in some rows; elsewhere it reads once, few, many or a size class.

V gene,D gene,clone size,J gene,CDR3 protein,CDR3 DNA
TRBV19,NA,few,TRBJ2-5,CASTDQETQYF,TGTGCCAGTACTGACCAAGAGACCCAGTACTTC
TRBV20-1,NA,many,TRBJ2-1,CSARTEPYNEQFF,TGCAGTGCTAGGACAGAGCCTTACAATGAGCAGTTCTTC
TRBV7-3,NA,many,TRBJ2-6,CASTLGGTAGANVLTF,TGTGCCAGCACCCTAGGAGGGACGGCTGGGGCCAACGTCCTGACTTTC
TRBV5-1,TRBD1,few,TRBJ1-1,CASSARQGGRNTEAFF,TGCGCCAGCAGCGCCCGACAGGGGGGGCGGAACACTGAAGCTTTCTTT
TRBV7-2,NA,few,TRBJ1-5,CASSSDPGGNQPQHF,TGTGCCAGCAGCTCGGACCCTGGGGGCAATCAGCCCCAGCATTTT
TRBV18,TRBD1,NA,TRBJ1-2,CASSPPSGQGDGYTF,TGTGCCAGCTCACCACCGTCGGGACAGGGGGATGGCTACACCTTC
TRBV5-1,NA,many,TRBJ2-7,CASSPTKGSIYEQYF,TGCGCCAGCAGCCCTACGAAGGGTTCCATCTACGAGCAGTACTTC
TRBV7-6,TRBD1,few,TRBJ2-1,CASSLRQGPYNEQFF,TGTGCCAGCAGCCTGAGACAGGGTCCCTACAATGAGCAGTTCTTC
TRBV5-1,NA,NA,TRBJ1-4,CASRLGTQGLNEKLFF,TGCGCCAGCAGGCTCGGGACACAAGGGCTTAATGAAAAACTGTTTTTT
TRBV7-9,NA,many,TRBJ1-1,CASSLATPESAFF,TGTGCCAGCAGCTTAGCTACTCCAGAGTCAGCTTTCTTT
TRBV20-1,TRBD2,many,TRBJ2-5,CSAPGTSGGQETQYF,TGCAGTGCTCCCGGGACTAGCGGGGGCCAAGAGACCCAGTACTTC
TRBV6-4,TRBD2,many,TRBJ2-3,CASSESGGADTQYF,TGTGCCAGCAGCGAGAGCGGGGGGGCAGATACGCAGTATTTT
TRBV5-6,NA,few,TRBJ2-7,CASSLAGTDPYEQYF,TGTGCCAGCAGCTTGGCGGGGACCGATCCCTACGAGCAGTACTTC
TRBV20-1,TRBD1,many,TRBJ1-1,CSAAGQGAFMNTEAFF,TGCAGTGCTGCGGGACAGGGGGCTTTCATGAACACTGAAGCTTTCTTT
TRBV13,NA,many,TRBJ1-6,CASSSSRYRGTSPLHF,TGTGCCAGCAGCTCCTCGAGATATAGGGGTACTTCACCCCTCCACTTT
TRBV12-3/TRBV12-4,NA,NA,TRBJ1-1,CASILQTNTEAFF,TGTGCCAGCATTTTACAGACAAACACTGAAGCTTTCTTT
TRBV24-1,TRBD2,many,TRBJ2-7,CATSERAGAAYEQYF,TGTGCCACCAGTGAAAGAGCGGGGGCCGCCTACGAGCAGTACTTC
TRBV27,NA,NA,TRBJ1-4,CASSSWGSSEKLFF,TGTGCCAGCAGTTCATGGGGGTCTAGTGAAAAACTGTTTTTT
TRBV9,NA,many,TRBJ2-3,CASSVQGTDTQYF,TGTGCCAGCAGCGTACAGGGCACAGATACGCAGTATTTT
TRBV19,NA,many,TRBJ1-2,CASSSKGRAGYTF,TGTGCCAGTAGTAGTAAAGGGAGAGCTGGCTACACCTTC
TRBV4-1,NA,NA,TRBJ1-5,CASSQILQGNQPQHF,TGCGCCAGCAGCCAAATACTTCAGGGCAATCAGCCCCAGCATTTT
TRBV5-1,NA,many,TRBJ2-7,CASSLARALTYEQYF,TGCGCCAGCAGCTTGGCCAGGGCGCTTACCTACGAGCAGTACTTC
TRBV20-1,NA,few,TRBJ1-6,CSARGRQTTNSPLHF,TGCAGTGCTAGAGGTAGGCAGACTACCAATTCACCCCTCCACTTT
TRBV4-2,TRBD1,NA,TRBJ2-4,CASTTGVSGLAKNIQYF,TGTGCCAGTACTACAGGGGTTTCGGGGCTAGCCAAAAACATTCAGTACTTC
TRBV29-1,NA,many,TRBJ2-1,CSVTDSSSYNEQFF,TGCAGCGTTACCGACAGCAGCTCCTACAATGAGCAGTTCTTC
TRBV6-6,NA,NA,TRBJ1-4,CASSPISADNEKLFF,TGTGCCAGCAGTCCCATCAGCGCCGATAATGAAAAACTGTTTTTT
TRBV7-6,TRBD1,few,TRBJ1-2,CASSPRPLAGTVSDYGYTF,TGTGCCAGCAGCCCCCGACCACTGGCCGGGACAGTATCAGACTATGGCTACACCTTC
TRBV28,NA,many,TRBJ1-3,CASNLGGARSGNTIYF,TGTGCCAGCAACCTGGGGGGGGCAAGAAGTGGAAACACCATATATTTT
TRBV5-1,TRBD1,NA,TRBJ2-5,CASSPEQGRMETQYF,TGCGCCAGCAGCCCGGAACAGGGGCGAATGGAGACCCAGTACTTC
TRBV29-1,NA,few,TRBJ2-7,CSVLGDEQYF,TGCAGCGTTTTGGGCGACGAGCAGTACTTC
TRBV20-1,NA,many,TRBJ1-5,CSARSGSNQPQHF,TGCAGTGCTAGGTCCGGGAGCAATCAGCCCCAGCATTTT
TRBV7-9,TRBD1,NA,TRBJ1-1,CASSLRGQGAAEAFF,TGTGCCAGCAGCTTGCGGGGACAGGGGGCAGCTGAAGCTTTCTTT
TRBV28,TRBD2,many,TRBJ2-7,CASSQGLAGTYEQYF,TGTGCCAGCAGTCAGGGACTAGCGGGGACCTACGAGCAGTACTTC
TRBV11-1,NA,NA,TRBJ1-1,CASSFVQGREYEAFF,TGTGCCAGCAGCTTCGTCCAGGGGAGGGAGTATGAAGCTTTCTTT
TRBV27,NA,many,TRBJ1-2,CASSFGGRNYGYTF,TGTGCCAGCAGTTTTGGGGGTAGGAACTATGGCTACACCTTC
TRBV6-2/TRBV6-3,NA,many,TRBJ1-1,CASSLGTTEAFF,TGTGCCAGCAGTCTTGGGACGACCGAAGCTTTCTTT
TRBV12-3/TRBV12-4,TRBD1,few,TRBJ1-5,CASRRQGQGNQPQHF,TGTGCCAGCAGGCGACAGGGTCAAGGCAATCAGCCCCAGCATTTT
TRBV12-3/TRBV12-4,NA,NA,TRBJ2-3,CASSRDNTDTQYF,TGTGCCAGCAGTAGGGACAACACAGATACGCAGTATTTT
TRBV29-1,NA,many,TRBJ1-4,CSAGGGWGSNEKLFF,TGCAGCGCCGGCGGAGGGTGGGGGTCTAATGAAAAACTGTTTTTT
TRBV28,NA,many,TRBJ2-7,CASSWGFRDEQYF,TGTGCCAGCAGTTGGGGGTTCAGGGACGAGCAGTACTTC
TRBV2,NA,NA,TRBJ2-2,CASAETTGELFF,TGTGCCAGCGCAGAGACCACCGGGGAGCTGTTTTTT
TRBV20-1,NA,many,TRBJ1-5,CSARARSNQPQHF,TGCAGTGCTAGGGCCAGAAGCAATCAGCCCCAGCATTTT
TRBV12-3/TRBV12-4,NA,NA,TRBJ2-3,CASNEADTQYF,TGTGCCAGTAACGAGGCAGATACGCAGTATTTT